These T cell receptor beta chains were read from a single sample in a study of shared clonotypes between healthy human individuals. Generated by immunoSEQ multiplex PCR, the TCRdb table keeps only in-frame clones and is missing some. The table records about 2.4 million clones, approximately 93% of them present only once. Sequenced sample: naive CD4+ T cells from PBMCs. These receptors came from a man aged 18 to 30 in good health. Some clones in this sample may be carry-over from other donors' samples. Each CDR3 is given with its conserved first and last residue. A D gene is named only where the DNA matches it firmly. A row's size may be missing; if present it is once, few, many or a size class.

size	length	J	V	D	CDR3	DNA
NA	13	TRBJ1-5	TRBV28	NA	CASSSSPYQPQHF	TGTGCCAGCAGCTCCTCCCCCTATCAGCCCCAGCATTTT
NA	12	TRBJ2-7	TRBV11-2	NA	CASSLAGHEQYF	TGTGCCAGCAGCTTAGCCGGCCACGAGCAGTACTTC
NA	16	TRBJ2-6	TRBV30	NA	CAWVDWGGAGANVLTF	TGTGCCTGGGTAGACTGGGGGGGCGCTGGGGCCAACGTCCTGACTTTC
NA	14	TRBJ2-1	TRBV30	TRBD1	CAWSRRQGIDEQFF	TGTGCCTGGAGTCGCAGACAGGGTATCGATGAGCAGTTCTTC
NA	15	TRBJ2-7	TRBV5-1	NA	CASSLKGRISYEQYF	TGCGCCAGCAGCCTAAAGGGCCGGATCTCCTACGAGCAGTACTTC
NA	13	TRBJ2-1	TRBV19	NA	CASRNAAYNEQFF	TGTGCCAGTAGGAACGCTGCGTACAATGAGCAGTTCTTC
once	14	TRBJ1-2	TRBV6-1	TRBD1	CASSATGTGGGYTF	TGTGCCAGCAGTGCTACCGGGACAGGAGGTGGCTACACCTTC
once	17	TRBJ2-5	TRBV10-2	TRBD2	CASSRLGTSGAGETQYF	TGCGCCAGCAGCCGCCTAGGGACTAGCGGAGCTGGGGAGACCCAGTACTTC
NA	12	TRBJ2-7	TRBV28	NA	CASLTQGGEQYF	TGTGCCAGCCTGACACAGGGCGGCGAGCAGTACTTC
NA	15	TRBJ1-4	TRBV28	NA	CASSPGTLGGEKLFF	TGTGCCAGCAGTCCAGGGACGCTTGGCGGGGAAAAACTGTTTTTT